The clone carrying this T cell receptor beta chain has only a few counts. Antigen specificity is unknown. The V end was cut by 5 bases, the J end by 1 base, with 14 bases between. There are 15 residues in the CDR3. Germline CDR1 MNHEY, CDR2 SMNVEV (reference sequence). These data come from a study of blood T cells in healthy people across ages. Study conclusions and caveats: In long-lived donors, naive CD4+ cell counts and diversity exceeded those of aged donors. Estimates based on one million T cells were treated as lower bounds.

In each sample, at least 7 million PBMCs were isolated. RNA extraction gave at least 5 micrograms of total RNA per sample. The second PCR ran roughly 7 to 11 cycles with a sample-barcoded 5' primer and J-beta primers. TCRdb called the 5' RACE reads again in MiXCR, with one record for every CDR3 protein. The sample carries approximately 1.5 million distinct CDR3 sequences, about 35% recorded once. The sample was blood. The TCR was taken from a woman aged 25-40 years in good health. The chain employs TRBV27 and TRBJ1-1; D not resolved. CDR3 amino acids: CASSRGYRENTEAFF. The DNA for the CDR3 is TGTGCCAGCAGTCGAGGGTATAGGGAGAACACTGAAGCTTTCTTT.